This T cell receptor beta chain was found in a study of identical twins. TCRdb re-called the 5' RACE reads with MiXCR, one entry per CDR3 protein. The sample contains 450,000 to 650,000 distinct CDR3 sequences, roughly 15% of which appear only once. Germline V gene lookup returns CDR1 MNHNS and CDR2 SASEGT. The CDR3 covers 15 residues. The V end was cut by 5 bases, the J end by 2 bases, with 12 bases between. In every case, the donor was a healthy Caucasian. The table lists this clonotype with a few counts. The same sample was also studied in work on yellow fever vaccine responses in identical twins.

Source material: CD4+ T cells sorted from blood. The chain is built from TRBV6-1 and TRBJ2-2; D remains ambiguous. This receptor was taken from a woman aged 18-29 years in good health. CDR3 bases: TGTGCCAGCAGTCCTACCAGAGTCAACACCGGGGAGCTGTTTTTT. Amino acid sequence: CASSPTRVNTGELFF.